This is a list of T cell receptor beta chains from one sample in a study of cytomegalovirus exposure and HLA in healthy donors. Profiled with immunoSEQ multiplex PCR; TCRdb holds only in-frame clones, not every one. The data show about 160,000 clones, over 60% seen once. The sequenced sample consisted of PBMCs. These receptor sequences come from a woman under 40 in good health and CMV-seronegative. Each CDR3 is given with its conserved first and last residue. The order of the fields is V gene, J gene, D gene, CDR3 protein. D genes are given only for firm matches.

V: TRBV5-4
J: TRBJ2-3
D: .
CDR3: CASSLLGTSADTQYF

V: TRBV2
J: TRBJ2-7
D: TRBD1
CDR3: CASNRDREYEQYF

V: TRBV2
J: TRBJ1-2
D: .
CDR3: CASSEGQWDYGYTF

V: TRBV14
J: TRBJ1-2
D: .
CDR3: CASSPTIFSPGYTF

V: TRBV18
J: TRBJ1-5
D: .
CDR3: CASSYRTEDSNQPQHF

V: TRBV5-1
J: TRBJ2-1
D: TRBD1
CDR3: CASSIWTGRTTYNEQFF

V: TRBV28
J: TRBJ2-7
D: .
CDR3: CASSLGTFLVEQYF

V: TRBV27
J: TRBJ2-1
D: TRBD2
CDR3: CASTSGSFYGEQFF

V: TRBV6-1
J: TRBJ2-7
D: TRBD1
CDR3: CASSSAGTGSYEQYF

V: TRBV10-2
J: TRBJ1-6
D: .
CDR3: CASSGTYDSPLHF

V: TRBV11-3
J: TRBJ1-6
D: .
CDR3: CASRLSDTYNSPLHF

V: TRBV9
J: TRBJ2-7
D: .
CDR3: CASSSDTGPKQYF

V: TRBV30
J: TRBJ1-2
D: .
CDR3: CAWSINYGYTF

V: TRBV6-1
J: TRBJ2-7
D: .
CDR3: CASTFVWQAREQYF

V: TRBV15
J: TRBJ2-7
D: TRBD1
CDR3: CATSRSSGGVRYEQYF

V: TRBV2
J: TRBJ2-6
D: TRBD1
CDR3: CASRADRALSGANVLTF

V: TRBV7-6
J: TRBJ1-4
D: .
CDR3: CASSPTLGEKLFF

V: TRBV5-6
J: TRBJ2-4
D: .
CDR3: CASSLGQRVNIQYF

V: TRBV20-1
J: TRBJ1-1
D: .
CDR3: CSASIPKAFF

V: TRBV5-1
J: TRBJ2-1
D: TRBD1
CDR3: CASSLESRGNRGEQFF

V: TRBV4-2
J: TRBJ1-4
D: .
CDR3: CASSQRGKTNEKLFF

V: TRBV9
J: TRBJ2-7
D: TRBD1
CDR3: CASSVGSGGEQYF

V: TRBV2
J: TRBJ1-2
D: .
CDR3: CASSEGTDLGYTF

V: TRBV7-9
J: TRBJ2-1
D: .
CDR3: CSSSLLGGEQFF

V: TRBV28
J: TRBJ2-7
D: .
CDR3: CASIRRGLGHHEQYF

V: TRBV4-1
J: TRBJ2-1
D: TRBD2
CDR3: CASSPREGLSYNEQFF

V: TRBV5-6
J: TRBJ2-7
D: TRBD1
CDR3: CASSSPGTENYEQYF

V: TRBV7-9
J: TRBJ2-5
D: .
CDR3: CASSSSETQYF

V: TRBV12-5
J: TRBJ2-2
D: .
CDR3: CASGLVLGQNTGELFF

V: TRBV4-2
J: TRBJ2-1
D: TRBD2
CDR3: CASSQDASGSHNEQFF

V: TRBV28
J: TRBJ2-7
D: .
CDR3: CASSHLQGSYEQYF

V: TRBV4-1
J: TRBJ2-5
D: TRBD2
CDR3: CASSRRLAGVELMETQYF

V: TRBV12-5
J: TRBJ1-1
D: .
CDR3: CASGPWETEAFF

V: TRBV27
J: TRBJ1-1
D: .
CDR3: CASSLQMNTEAFF

V: TRBV27
J: TRBJ1-5
D: TRBD1
CDR3: CASSTGTGGNQPQHF

V: TRBV19
J: TRBJ2-7
D: .
CDR3: CASSITGPDYYEQYF

V: TRBV29-1
J: TRBJ2-1
D: .
CDR3: CSTSSALGSGAEQFF

V: TRBV7-9
J: TRBJ2-1
D: .
CDR3: CASSLGIGGLTYSYNEQFF

V: TRBV7-6
J: TRBJ1-1
D: TRBD1
CDR3: CASSYGTANTEAFF

V: TRBV7-2
J: TRBJ2-5
D: TRBD2
CDR3: CASSSQGAGSETQYF

V: TRBV5-4
J: TRBJ2-2
D: .
CDR3: CASSFVLNTGELFF

V: TRBV5-1
J: TRBJ2-2
D: TRBD1
CDR3: CASSIRQGSTGELFF

V: TRBV6-1
J: TRBJ2-5
D: .
CDR3: CASARETQYF

V: TRBV6-1
J: TRBJ1-2
D: .
CDR3: CASRGGYGYTF

V: TRBV2
J: TRBJ2-1
D: TRBD1
CDR3: CASSLQGVRSNEQFF

V: TRBV18
J: TRBJ1-6
D: .
CDR3: CASSHSHGQSFNNSPLHF

V: TRBV27
J: TRBJ1-5
D: .
CDR3: CASSVGGLNQPQHF

V: TRBV6-5
J: TRBJ2-3
D: TRBD2
CDR3: CASSTAGSTDTQYF

V: TRBV28
J: TRBJ1-1
D: TRBD1
CDR3: CASMHRGNTEAFF

V: TRBV5-1
J: TRBJ2-1
D: TRBD1
CDR3: CASSLSGDREYNEQFF

V: TRBV9
J: TRBJ2-3
D: .
CDR3: CASSRSEGTDTQYF

V: TRBV11-2
J: TRBJ2-6
D: .
CDR3: CASSLFGGANVLTF

V: TRBV7-3
J: TRBJ2-2
D: TRBD1
CDR3: CASSRTPGQGTGELFF

V: TRBV28
J: TRBJ2-3
D: .
CDR3: CASTDLGWTDTQYF

V: TRBV5-5
J: TRBJ1-5
D: .
CDR3: CASSSNPFSGNQPQHF